This record concerns one T cell receptor (beta chain) sequence. Only in-frame clones appear in the TCRdb table, and some are missing; sequencing was by immunoSEQ multiplex PCR. This sample has 100,000 or so clones, with roughly 85% found just once. Unmatched junction bases numbered 7, after V lost 5 bases and J lost 0 bases. There are 15 residues in the CDR3. CDR1 MNHEY and CDR2 SMNVEV come from the germline V gene (reference sequence). The sample is drawn from a study of blood T cell repertoires in COVID-19. For the study at large: Sources were T cells, B-cell-depleted T cells, or PBMCs; the material itself was cDNA or gDNA.

Study members were between roughly 18 and 100 years old and lived in 20 to 25 US regions. Specimen: PBMCs or T cells enriched from blood (not recorded which). The clonotype originates from a woman aged 50 to 60 who had recovered from COVID-19. This chain connects TRBV27 to TRBJ2-7; TRBD2 aligns across 7 bases. Written as DNA, the CDR3 is TGTGCCAGCAGTGAACAAGCGGGAATCTCCTACGAGCAGTACTTC. It yields the protein CASSEQAGISYEQYF.